This section outlines one T cell receptor beta chain sequence together with its context. The data originate from a study of blood T cell repertoires in COVID-19. Using immunoSEQ multiplex PCR, the repertoire was profiled, and TCRdb retains in-frame clones only, with some absent. Here the sample spans about 170,000 clones, around nine tenths being singletons. Germline V gene lookup returns CDR1 KGHSH and CDR2 LQKENI. The trim removed 5 bases at V and 9 bases at J, leaving 10 bases unmatched. The CDR3 has 15 amino acids. The sample comprised peripheral blood. The chain combines TRBV18 with TRBJ2-1; TRBD1 aligns across 10 bases. This receptor was taken from a man between 65 and 85 years old with acute or convalescent COVID-19. This chain's CDR3 is CASSATGTGVGEQFF. CDR3 sequence (DNA): TGTGCCAGCTCAGCGACCGGGACAGGGGTGGGTGAGCAGTTCTTC.